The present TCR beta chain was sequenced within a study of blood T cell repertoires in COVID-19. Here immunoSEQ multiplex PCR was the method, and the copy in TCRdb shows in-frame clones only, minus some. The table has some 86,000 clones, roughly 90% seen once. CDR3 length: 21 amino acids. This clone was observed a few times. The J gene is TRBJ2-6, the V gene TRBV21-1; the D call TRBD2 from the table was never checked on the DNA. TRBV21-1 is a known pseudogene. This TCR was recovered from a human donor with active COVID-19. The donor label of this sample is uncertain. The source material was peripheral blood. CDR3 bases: TGTGCCAGCAGCAAGTCTCTCGAACTGGGAGGCCCCCGCTCTGGGGCCAACGTCCTGACTTTC. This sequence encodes CASSKSLELGGPRSGANVLTF.